This TCR beta chain was sequenced in a study of shared clonotypes between healthy human individuals (dated by TCRdb to 2020 to 2022). Broadly, across the study: A couple of women and three men aged 18 to 49 years were included in the cohort. For each donor, three plates each were used for CD4 naive and CD4 memory, two plates were used for CD8 naive, and one plate was used for CD8 memory. To estimate repertoire size and how much clonotypes are shared between individuals, the study performed deep sequencing of blood TCR repertoires from about five healthy adults. To increase sequencing depth and limit assay-specific biases, TCR repertoire library preparation and sequencing were carried out by different laboratories using diverse techniques. Between about 0.9 and 10 billion PBMCs per donor were obtained by leukapheresis. The paper's findings and limits, for the study overall: Pairwise subsampling indicated that sequencing depth was expected to affect the degree of clonotype sharing among donors. Only blood was sampled, and tissue TCR repertoires likely differ from those in blood. The genetic and exposure-history diversity represented was limited by the small number of donors. Clonotypes shared by all four sorted-subset donors showed higher generation probabilities than non-shared clonotypes. When a handful of donors were compared, the shared fraction of clonotypes was roughly 4.8% for naive CD4, over 3% for naive CD8, more than 2% for memory CD4, and around 0.37% for memory CD8. Estimated clonotype richness was generally larger for naive than for memory subsets. Incomplete sequencing was indicated by rarefaction of sorted-subset datasets, despite the large sequencing depth.

With regard to this clone: What antigen it recognizes has not been identified. Base qualities are not provided; no much larger clone lies one nucleotide away.

The donors were healthy, HIV-negative adults with no recently reported acute infections or vaccinations. All donors were Caucasian adults living in Nashville, Tennessee, USA. CD4+ T cells were enriched by magnetic negative selection, after which naive cells were positively selected on CD45RA and the negative fraction was taken as the memory subset. After blood collection by leukapheresis, PBMCs were isolated using Ficoll-Histopaque density gradient centrifugation and then cryopreserved in the vapor phase of liquid nitrogen. Analytical flow cytometry was used to check the purity and quantity of each magnetically sorted T cell population. Each sorted fraction had its genomic DNA isolated and then quantified by UV absorbance on a Nanodrop 2000c. Inclusive of the bounding cysteine and phenylalanine, the CDR3 is 15 residues long. Of all the DNA, just the CDR3 is kept, 45 bases in frame from base 1. V is pared back by 4 bases and J by 1 base, with 13 bases lying between the germline termini. Based on the germline V gene (reference sequence), the CDR1 and CDR2 sequences are LNHDA and SQIVND.

Using the deep immunoSEQ assay, multiplex PCR amplified TCR CDR3 regions from genomic DNA. Genomic DNA extracted from each cell subset was distributed evenly over all wells of several immunoSEQ 96-well plates, and each plate served as one replicate. For sorted subsets, each replicate PCR was loaded with 200 to 250 ng genomic DNA, equivalent to 30,000 or so T cell genomes. Purified libraries were measured with a Qubit 3.0 fluorometer, size-checked on a Bioanalyzer 2100, and measured again with the KAPA Library Quantification kit. Each immunoSEQ 96-well plate was sequenced on its own single-read 150-cycle Illumina NextSeq 550 flow cell. Under the source paper's analysis protocol: Because the immunoSEQ output included only junctional sequences and no quality scores, the filtering could not be the same as the filtering used for full-length reads. To assign V/J genes and CDR3, sequences were annotated using PyIR, a Python wrapper for IgBLAST v1.9, with IMGT germline references. Any read was removed if the V/J assignment was weak (E-value above 1e-6), the CDR3 was missing, or the read contained stop codons, out-of-frame junctions, or ambiguous translated residues. V3J clonotypes were defined by identical inferred V gene, J gene, and CDR3 amino acid sequence. Percentage overlap between repertoires was calculated by dividing the number of shared unique clonotypes by the size of the smaller repertoire. Repertoire richness was assessed with RTK rarefaction, the Chao1 estimator, and Recon v2.1 estimates of unobserved clonotypes. OLGA was used to compute generation probabilities for all TCRbeta clonotypes that the gDNA method yielded from four donors. TCRdb stores this immuneACCESS table with in-frame sequences only. Part of the clones is absent; in the studies checked, under half of the shortfall reflects unresolved V genes, and no reason is known for the rest. V, J and clone size were drawn from that table, and D and trimming were deduced from the DNA. This sample lists about 2 million clones; 85% to 95% were detected once. Jointly, the top ten make up more than 0.1% of the sample.

This sequence uses TRBV19 and TRBJ1-2; a confident D gene designation cannot be given. Sequencing was carried out using naive CD4+ T cells sorted from blood. Sample cell subset or site, as interpreted from the label and publication: CD45RA+ positively selected. This sequence was found in a man younger than 35 in good health. The DNA sequence is as follows: TGTGCCAGTAGTAAAGTGGTGGGAGGTAACTATGGCTACACCTTC. Translation gives CASSKVVGGNYGYTF.